Listed below are T cell receptor beta chains from one sample, sequenced in a study of T cell changes during pregnancy in multiple sclerosis. Repertoires were generated with immunoSEQ multiplex PCR, while TCRdb's copy carries only in-frame clones and drops some. Seen here are around 48,000 clones, roughly 90% observed once, and the top ten hold roughly 3%. The source was CD8+ T cells from peripheral blood mononuclear cells, collected before pregnancy. The receptors shown here come from a female donor with multiple sclerosis, enrolled in a pregnancy study. CDR3s include the opening cysteine and the closing phenylalanine or tryptophan. D genes are given only for firm matches. Only some rows state a clone size, as once, few, many or a class for expanded clones.

size,J,V,D,CDR3,DNA
-,TRBJ2-3,TRBV19,TRBD1,CASSDPGTGGPFLTDTQYF,TGTGCCAGTAGTGACCCCGGGACAGGGGGCCCCTTCCTCACAGATACGCAGTATTTT
-,TRBJ2-3,TRBV6-1,-,CASRGPGGPDTQYF,TGTGCCAGCAGAGGACCCGGGGGACCAGATACGCAGTATTTT
-,TRBJ1-2,TRBV9,TRBD1,CASSVGTGINYGYTF,TGTGCCAGCAGCGTTGGGACAGGGATTAACTATGGCTACACCTTC
-,TRBJ2-3,TRBV4-1,-,CASRPFLFGGDRDTQYF,TGCGCCAGCAGGCCTTTCTTATTCGGAGGTGACCGAGATACGCAGTATTTT
once,TRBJ1-1,TRBV7-3,-,CARVRGGTEAFF,TGTGCCAGGGTTCGGGGGGGAACTGAAGCTTTCTTT
few,TRBJ1-1,TRBV7-2,-,CASSLALTVYGTPNTEAFF,TGTGCCAGCAGCTTAGCGCTCACTGTGTACGGGACACCGAACACTGAAGCTTTCTTT
-,TRBJ1-1,TRBV6-5,-,CASRVRGARHTEAFF,TGTGCCAGCAGGGTCCGGGGAGCCCGGCACACTGAAGCTTTCTTT
-,TRBJ2-7,TRBV14,TRBD2,CASSGSGGGLEQYF,TGTGCCAGCAGCGGTAGCGGGGGCGGGCTCGAGCAGTACTTC
-,TRBJ1-2,TRBV12-5,-,CASGLFPGINYGYTF,TGTGCTAGTGGTTTGTTCCCCGGGATTAACTATGGCTACACCTTC
few,TRBJ2-7,TRBV19,-,CASSSWTEGESYEQYF,TGTGCCAGTAGTTCATGGACAGAAGGGGAGTCCTACGAGCAGTACTTC
-,TRBJ2-7,TRBV5-5,TRBD2,CASSLLAGVAYEQYF,TGTGCCAGCAGCTTGCTAGCGGGGGTCGCCTACGAGCAGTACTTC
-,TRBJ1-2,TRBV5-4,-,CASSGGADGYTF,TGTGCCAGCAGCGGCGGAGCCGACGGCTACACCTTC
-,TRBJ2-7,TRBV6-1,-,CASSGLQGVGSYEQYF,TGTGCCAGCAGTGGATTACAGGGCGTAGGTTCCTACGAGCAGTACTTC
-,TRBJ1-1,TRBV29-1,-,CSMGAGDTEAFF,TGCAGCATGGGGGCAGGGGACACTGAAGCTTTCTTT
-,TRBJ2-2,TRBV7-8,-,CASSRGLHTGELFF,TGTGCCAGCAGCCGCGGGCTTCACACCGGGGAGCTGTTTTTT
-,TRBJ1-2,TRBV19,-,CASMSGYGYTF,TGTGCCAGTATGTCCGGCTATGGCTACACCTTC
-,TRBJ2-2,TRBV4-1,TRBD2,CASSQGGSGGTNTGELFF,TGCGCCAGCAGCCAAGGGGGTAGCGGGGGGACGAACACCGGGGAGCTGTTTTTT
-,TRBJ1-4,TRBV4-1,-,CASSQDGDGREDEKLFF,TGCGCCAGCAGCCAAGATGGGGACGGACGGGAGGATGAAAAACTGTTTTTT
-,TRBJ2-7,TRBV5-4,-,CASSLGAYEQYF,TGTGCCAGCAGCTTGGGGGCGTACGAGCAGTACTTC
-,TRBJ2-7,TRBV11-2,-,CASSLDEAGVEQYF,TGTGCCAGCAGCTTAGATGAGGCAGGGGTCGAGCAGTACTTC
-,TRBJ2-2,TRBV27,-,CAAQDTNTGELFF,TGTGCCGCACAAGACACAAACACCGGGGAGCTGTTTTTT
few,TRBJ1-1,TRBV29-1,TRBD1,CSVESGQPSRQAFF,TGCAGCGTTGAATCGGGACAGCCGAGTCGACAAGCTTTCTTT
-,TRBJ2-3,TRBV7-9,TRBD1,CASSPRQGTSTDTQYF,TGTGCCAGCAGCCCGCGACAGGGCACTAGCACAGATACGCAGTATTTT
-,TRBJ1-4,TRBV27,-,CASSRGQTNEKLFF,TGTGCCAGCAGTCGAGGTCAAACTAATGAAAAACTGTTTTTT
-,TRBJ1-5,TRBV6-5,-,CASSSEVGLNQPQHF,TGTGCCAGCAGCTCGGAGGTCGGGCTCAATCAGCCCCAGCATTTT
-,TRBJ1-2,TRBV6-5,-,CASSFTRSNYGYTF,TGTGCCAGCAGTTTTACGCGGTCTAACTATGGCTACACCTTC
few,TRBJ2-7,TRBV6-1,-,CASSEAWGGGEQYF,TGTGCCAGCAGTGAAGCCTGGGGCGGCGGCGAGCAGTACTTC
-,TRBJ1-1,TRBV10-3,-,CAISTPGGTEAFF,TGTGCCATCAGTACTCCAGGAGGTACTGAAGCTTTCTTT
-,TRBJ1-6,TRBV5-4,-,CASSYVTGDSPLHF,TGTGCCAGCAGCTACGTGACAGGCGATTCACCCCTCCACTTT
-,TRBJ2-1,TRBV4-3,TRBD2,CASSQISGDEQFF,TGCGCCAGCAGCCAAATCAGCGGGGACGAGCAGTTCTTC
once,TRBJ1-1,TRBV11-2,-,CASSLEGSYTEAFF,TGTGCCAGCAGCTTAGAGGGGAGCTACACTGAAGCTTTCTTT
-,TRBJ1-1,TRBV5-5,-,CASKEETEAFF,TGTGCCAGCAAAGAGGAGACTGAAGCTTTCTTT
-,TRBJ2-7,TRBV9,-,CASSVGLVDTEEQYF,TGTGCCAGCAGCGTAGGACTAGTGGACACGGAAGAGCAGTACTTC
-,TRBJ2-7,TRBV15,TRBD1,CATSRVPGGYYEQYF,TGTGCCACCAGCAGAGTGCCAGGGGGATACTACGAGCAGTACTTC
-,TRBJ1-5,TRBV10-3,-,CAISESWGGPQHF,TGTGCCATCAGTGAGTCCTGGGGGGGGCCCCAGCATTTT
-,TRBJ2-2,TRBV4-3,-,CASSQESDGGRVPGELFF,TGCGCCAGCAGCCAAGAAAGTGATGGAGGTCGGGTGCCCGGGGAGCTGTTTTTT
-,TRBJ1-2,TRBV4-1,TRBD1,CASSQRGQGAYGYTF,TGCGCCAGCAGCCAAAGGGGACAGGGTGCCTATGGCTACACCTTC
-,TRBJ2-7,TRBV5-6,-,CASSSPYSSYEQYF,TGTGCCAGCAGCTCCCCATATAGCTCCTACGAGCAGTACTTC
-,TRBJ1-1,TRBV6-5,-,CASSSTPRVSEAFF,TGTGCCAGCAGTTCCACCCCCAGGGTTAGTGAAGCTTTCTTT
-,TRBJ1-1,TRBV7-6,-,CASSGGAPEAFF,TGTGCCAGCAGCGGAGGGGCGCCTGAAGCTTTCTTT